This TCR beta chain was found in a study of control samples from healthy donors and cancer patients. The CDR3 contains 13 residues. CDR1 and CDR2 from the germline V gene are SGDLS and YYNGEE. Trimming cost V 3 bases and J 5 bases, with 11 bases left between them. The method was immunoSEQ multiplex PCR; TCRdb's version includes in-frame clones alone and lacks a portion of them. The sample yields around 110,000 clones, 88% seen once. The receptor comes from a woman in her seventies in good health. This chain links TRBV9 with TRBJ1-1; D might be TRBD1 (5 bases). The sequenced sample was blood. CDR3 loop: CASSAGFLTEAFF. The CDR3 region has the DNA TGTGCCAGCAGCGCAGGGTTTTTAACTGAAGCTTTCTTT.